A single sample is the source of the 3 T cell receptor beta chains below, sequenced in a study of long-term antiretroviral therapy in people with HIV. Version v3.0 of the immunoSEQ assay ran at survey level. Data came from immunoSEQ multiplex PCR; TCRdb stores just in-frame clones and leaves some out. The table lists 30,000 or so clones, approximately 85% of them singletons. The input for sequencing was unsorted PBMCs, taken 3 years after starting antiretroviral therapy. These receptors all come from a man aged 35-49 years with HIV.

The V call is TRBV7-9, the J call TRBJ1-2, with 7 bases lining up with TRBD1. V lost 5 bases, J lost 2 bases, and 8 bases stayed unmatched. CDR3 size: 15 residues. The V gene's germline CDR1 is SEHNR and CDR2 FQNEAQ (reference sequence). The CDR3 reads CASSTRDRRNYGYTF. As DNA, the CDR3 is TGTGCCAGCAGCACCCGGGACAGAAGGAACTATGGCTACACCTTC.

This sequence joins TRBV9 and TRBJ1-3; no clear D. Trimming removed 0 bases from V and 0 bases from J, with 7 bases in between. The CDR3 is 15 residues long. The V gene's germline CDR1 is SGDLS and CDR2 YYNGEE. The CDR3 nucleotides read TGTGCCAGCAGCGTAGATGGAAGCTCTGGAAACACCATATATTTT. Amino acids: CASSVDGSSGNTIYF.

The chain employs TRBV9 and TRBJ2-1, with 10 bases lining up with TRBD2. The ends lost 0 bases at V and 8 bases at J; junction bases unmatched: 8. Germline V gene lookup returns CDR1 SGDLS and CDR2 YYNGEE. This CDR3 is 16 amino acids long. The CDR3 DNA is TGTGCCAGCAGCGTAGCTCCTAGCGGGAGAGGCTATGAGCAGTTCTTC. This translates into CASSVAPSGRGYEQFF.